This T cell receptor (beta chain) was captured in a study of T cell responses to AZD1222 COVID-19 vaccine. The study's findings and limits: The study identified only six AZD1222 recipients as seropositive at baseline.

In germline, CDR1 is SNHLY, CDR2 FYNNEI. The CDR3 runs 11 residues. The V and J ends lost 4 bases and 5 bases respectively, with 5 bases between them. Measured with immunoSEQ multiplex PCR; TCRdb has only the in-frame clones, and not every one. The sample holds roughly 150,000 clones, over 90% seen once. Of note for this clone: Its antigen remains unidentified.

The chain links TRBV2 to TRBJ2-5; D unresolved. The TCR comes from an adult in good health. Specimen: peripheral blood, collected on day 0 of AZD1222 vaccination. The CDR3 nucleotides are TGTGCCAGCAGTGGCCGGGAGACCCAGTACTTC. Translating gives CASSGRETQYF.